This T cell receptor beta chain was recovered during a study of T cells in Graves' hyperthyroidism and ophthalmopathy. CDR3 length equals 15 residues. With 5 bases clipped from V and 3 bases from J, the junction kept 8 bases outside the gene matches. Looked up from germline, CDR1 is ENHRY and CDR2 is SYGVKD. What was amplified from RNA transcripts were TCR beta CDR3 regions. RT-PCR in the first round (using the HTBI primer set) targeted the TCR CDR3. TCRdb redid the calling of the multiplex PCR reads with MiXCR, one entry per CDR3 protein. Of about 640,000 distinct CDR3 sequences in the sample, roughly 20% were seen once.

The chain joins TRBV10-3 to TRBJ2-7; TRBD1 matches 9 bases. The sequence came from a man younger than 40 with Graves' ophthalmopathy. Specimen: blood. The CDR3 protein is CAISYYTGGGYEQYF. CDR3 DNA sequence: TGTGCCATCAGTTACTATACAGGGGGCGGCTACGAGCAGTACTTC.